This T cell receptor beta chain was sequenced in a study of T cell clones after liver transplantation. In the study overall: Until 12-24 months post-transplant, subjects got standard immunosuppression and no induction. Study outcomes and limitations: In a couple of subjects, few donor cells limited the measurable donor-reactive repertoire. Graft donor-reactive T cells may have migrated into the graft rather than being deleted.

TCRdb's copy holds only in-frame clones and misses some; the assay was immunoSEQ multiplex PCR. The data contain more than 65,000 clones, 80% of them singletons. This CDR3 contains 13 residues. Germline lookup yields CDR1 SQVTM and CDR2 ANQGSEA. With 4 bases removed from V and 4 bases from J, the gap between germline ends came to 11 bases. Comments on this clone: No antigen is known for it.

The origin of this receptor is a human patient who received a liver transplant. Some T cells may possibly be graft donor cells. This rearrangement joins TRBV29-1 to TRBJ1-5; the D gene is possibly TRBD1 (5 bases). The material sequenced was CD4+ T cells from blood, taken 12 months after liver transplant. The CDR3 DNA is TGCAGCGTTGGAACAGGTACTAATCAGCCCCAGCATTTT. Residues: CSVGTGTNQPQHF.